This entry concerns a single T cell receptor (beta chain). This specimen comes from a study of CD8+ T cells in alopecia areata. Sequencing relied on a cDNA template that was reverse transcribed from extracted RNA. Sequenced by immunoSEQ multiplex PCR; TCRdb stores in-frame clones only, minus some. The profile shows under 150,000 clones, more than 45% of them singletons. This sample's treatment: oral pan-JAK inhibitor, 5-10 mg twice daily. The germline V gene encodes CDR1 LGHNT and CDR2 FRNRAP. The CDR3 sequence is 18 residues long. Trimming removed 7 bases from V and 1 base from J; junction bases left unmatched: 15.

Sequences were derived from CD4+ T cells sorted from blood, sampled at week 4, from a patient treated with tofacitinib. This receptor was taken from a human donor with alopecia areata. The chain is built from TRBV12-5 and TRBJ2-7, with 11 bases aligning to TRBD1. The CDR3 region has the DNA TGTGCTAGTGCCGCGGGACAGGGGGGAAATTTTGGGTCCTACGAGCAGTACTTC. Translation gives CASAAGQGGNFGSYEQYF. Full variable domain (outside the CDR3, taken from reference TRBV12-5 and TRBJ2-7): DARVTQTPRHKVTEMGQEVTMRCQPILGHNTVFWYRQTMMQGLELLAYFRNRAPLDDSGMPKDRFSAEMPDATLATLKIQPSEPRDSAVYFCASAAGQGGNFGSYEQYFGPGTRLTVT.